Below, 5 T cell receptor beta chains from the same sample are listed, as sequenced in a study of blood T cell repertoires in COVID-19 (dated by TCRdb to about 2020). Receptor amplification or capture employed the immunoSEQ multiplex PCR assay. Sourced from immuneACCESS, this table was stored by TCRdb with only in-frame sequences that have V and J called. A share of the clones is absent; for the studies checked, an unresolved V gene accounts for under half, and the remainder has no known explanation. This sample gives over 200,000 clones in total; 65% to 90% of them show up just once. Of the sample, around 5.4% falls within the top ten clones. Sequenced input: peripheral blood. The receptor set was obtained from a human donor in a cohort sampled during active COVID-19.

The V call is TRBV19, the J call TRBJ2-7; perhaps TRBD2 as D (5 bases). This CDR3 has 14 amino acids. V gave up 6 bases and J gave up 3 bases, with 15 bases separating them. Germline CDR1 reads LNHDA; CDR2 reads SQIVND (reference sequence). CDR3: CASSLFEGGYEQYF. CDR3 bases: TGTGCCAGTAGCTTGTTCGAAGGAGGCTACGAGCAGTACTTC.

J is TRBJ2-7 and V is TRBV3-1 (or the pseudogene TRBV3-2); D is possibly TRBD2 (5 bases). The germline V and J ends were trimmed by 1 base and 7 bases, with 23 bases remaining between them. Per germline, CDR1 LGHDT and CDR2 YNNKEL (reference sequence). CDR3 size: 17 residues. DNA for the CDR3: TGTGCCAGCAGCCAAGGCGGCGGTGGCGGACTGGGTTGGGAGCAGTACTTC. Translated: CASSQGGGGGLGWEQYF.

The chain links TRBV3-1 (or the pseudogene TRBV3-2) to TRBJ1-2, with 9 bases aligning to TRBD1. Germline assignment: CDR1 LGHDT and CDR2 YNNKEL (reference sequence). Trimming took 7 bases from V and 5 from J; bases not matched to a gene: 5. The CDR3 runs 13 residues. In DNA, the CDR3 is TGTGCCAGCAACACAGGGGGCCTTTATGGCTACACCTTC. Its translation is CASNTGGLYGYTF.

The rearrangement uses TRBV7-6 and TRBJ1-1; TRBD1 might be the D (5 bases). The V gene's germline CDR1 is SGHVS and CDR2 FNYEAQ. Trimming left V 3 bases short and J 4 bases short, with 9 bases between. The CDR3 totals 13 residues. In nucleotides, the CDR3 is TGTGCCAGCAGCTTGGGGGGAGTCACTGAAGCTTTCTTT. This translates into CASSLGGVTEAFF.

This chain uses TRBV5-6 with TRBJ2-2; 8 positions match TRBD1. The CDR3 is made up of 16 amino acids. V gave up 0 bases and J gave up 6 bases; unmatched junction bases: 7. CDR1 is SGHDT, CDR2 YYEEEE, per germline. The CDR3 nucleotides are TGTGCCAGCAGCTTGGAGGCAGGGGGCGCATCCGGGGAGCTGTTTTTT. Its protein is CASSLEAGGASGELFF.